The entry below describes one T cell receptor (beta chain). This record belongs to a study of blood T cell repertoires in COVID-19. Original processing methods: By means of reference gene primer amplification, nucleated cell counts were estimated. Here immunoSEQ multiplex PCR was the method, and the copy in TCRdb shows in-frame clones only, minus some. D and trimming come from the DNA, and the V and J calls and clone size come from that table. Of about 110,000 clones listed, under 90% are singletons. Between the trimmed V and J ends, which lost 3 bases and 1 base, there was a span of 15 bases. Per germline, CDR1 LNHDA and CDR2 SQIVND (reference sequence). The CDR3 contains 16 residues.

Sequenced material: peripheral blood. V gene TRBV19 combines with J gene TRBJ1-2; possibly TRBD1 for D (5 bases). The receptor was derived from a woman aged 60-70 years with acute or convalescent COVID-19. CDR3 amino acids: CASSIPTGAFNYGYTF. In DNA, the CDR3 is TGTGCCAGTAGTATTCCTACAGGAGCCTTTAACTATGGCTACACCTTC.